The 25 T cell receptor beta chains in this list originate from one sample, sequenced in a study of OX40 agonist ivuxolimab in advanced cancers. Clones were read by immunoSEQ multiplex PCR, and TCRdb kept only the in-frame ones, dropping some. Of 8,000 to 10,000 clones in the sample, about nine tenths are singletons; the top ten hold 10% to 12%. The material sequenced was CD4+ or CD8+ T cells sorted from blood, taken in a trial of the OX40 agonist ivuxolimab. These receptors were obtained from an adult with an advanced solid tumor such as melanoma, head and neck, liver or kidney cancer.

The gene calls are TRBV7-9 and TRBJ2-1; possible D gene TRBD1, 5 bases. This CDR3 contains 13 residues. Germline V gene data show CDR1 as SEHNR and CDR2 as FQNEAQ (reference sequence). V was clipped by 4 bases and J by 8 bases, with 12 bases between them. CDR3 coding DNA: TGTGCCAGCAGCTGGGGCAGCCCTGATGAGCAGTTCTTC. It is translated as CASSWGSPDEQFF.

V is TRBV7-9 and J is TRBJ2-4, with D uncertain. From germline, CDR1 is SEHNR and CDR2 FQNEAQ (reference sequence). This CDR3 has 13 residues. The V end was cut by 1 base, the J end by 5 bases, with 6 bases between. CDR3 amino acids: CASSLVAENIQYF. The CDR3, as DNA: TGTGCCAGCAGCTTAGTGGCGGAAAACATTCAGTACTTC.

The chain uses TRBV7-2 and TRBJ2-3; weak D call: TRBD1 (5 bases). This CDR3 has 16 amino acids. Between the trimmed V and J ends, which lost 1 base and 1 base, there was a span of 12 bases. Germline values: CDR1 SGHTA, CDR2 FQGNSA. The CDR3 reads CASSLVVRQRTDTQYF. CDR3 sequence (DNA): TGTGCCAGCAGCTTAGTCGTGAGACAGCGCACAGATACGCAGTATTTT.

The CDR3, as DNA: TGTGCCATCAGCTCACAGGAAAATGAGCAGTTCTTC. Translation: CAISSQENEQFF. The rearrangement joins TRBV10-3 to TRBJ2-1; D is possibly TRBD1 (5 bases). Germline assignment: CDR1 ENHRY and CDR2 SYGVKD. CDR3 size: 12 residues. V was trimmed by 6 bases and J by 7 bases, leaving 10 bases between them.

V gene TRBV9 combines with J gene TRBJ2-1; no reliable D call. The germline CDR1 and CDR2 sequences are SGDLS and YYNGEE. CDR3 size: 12 residues. V was cut by 3 bases and J by 5 bases, with 6 bases left in between. The CDR3 region is CASSDPNNEQFF. CDR3 bases: TGTGCCAGCAGCGACCCTAACAATGAGCAGTTCTTC.

The chain joins TRBV10-3 to TRBJ2-5; a possible D gene is TRBD2 (5 bases). The J call may be incorrect, as the DNA end agrees better with TRBJ2-7. The CDR3 extends over 12 amino acids. CDR1 and CDR2 (germline): ENHRY, SYGVKD. CDR3 amino acids: CAISAGGYEQYF. The CDR3 bases are TGTGCCATCAGTGCCGGAGGCTACGAGCAGTACTTC.

This sequence joins TRBV15 and TRBJ1-1, with D uncertain. CDR3 length: 16 residues. Deletions cut 0 bases from V and 9 bases from J, with 20 bases between. Germline V lookup: CDR1 LNHNV, CDR2 YYDKDF (reference sequence). The CDR3 sequence is CATSRDRSGKISKAFF. CDR3 sequence (DNA): TGTGCCACCAGCAGAGATCGTTCTGGAAAGATATCAAAAGCTTTCTTT.

The chain is built from TRBV5-4 and TRBJ2-7; D remains unclear. Trimming stripped 0 bases from V and 4 bases from J, with 11 bases between. Germline V gene data show CDR1 as SGHNT and CDR2 as YYREEE (reference sequence). This CDR3 region has 14 residues. As DNA, the CDR3 is TGTGCCAGCAGCTTGGTAGGGAAAGAATACGAGCAGTACTTC. Translated: CASSLVGKEYEQYF. The entire variable domain, with the rest obtained from reference TRBV5-4 and TRBJ2-7, is as follows: ETGVTQSPTHLIKTRGQQVTLRCSSQSGHNTVSWYQQALGQGPQFIFQYYREEENGRGNFPPRFSGLQFPNYSSELNVNALELDDSALYLCASSLVGKEYEQYFGPGTRLTVT.

The CDR3 loop reads CASRLGYYTEAFF. The CDR3 DNA sequence: TGTGCCAGCAGGTTAGGGTACTATACTGAAGCTTTCTTT. The chain links TRBV6-1 to TRBJ1-1; D is uncertain. Germline V gives CDR1 MNHNS, CDR2 SASEGT. This CDR3 is built from 13 residues. Trimming stripped 6 bases from V and 5 bases from J, with 13 bases between.

The rearrangement links TRBV5-6 to TRBJ2-7, with 8 bases that match TRBD1. The CDR3 loop spans 15 amino acids. The ends lost 2 bases at V and 5 bases at J; junction bases unmatched: 9. Germline V gene data show CDR1 as SGHDT and CDR2 as YYEEEE. Written as DNA, the CDR3 is TGTGCCAGCAGCTTAAAAGCGGACAGGGCGCACGAGCAGTACTTC. Amino acid sequence: CASSLKADRAHEQYF. Full variable domain (missing parts from reference TRBV5-6 and TRBJ2-7): DAGVTQSPTHLIKTRGQQVTLRCSPKSGHDTVSWYQQALGQGPQFIFQYYEEEERQRGNFPDRFSGHQFPNYSSELNVNALLLGDSALYLCASSLKADRAHEQYFGPGTRLTVT.

The V and J genes are TRBV11-2 and TRBJ1-4; possible D gene TRBD1, 6 bases. Germline V gene data show CDR1 as SGHAT and CDR2 as FQNNGV. This CDR3 contains 14 residues. With 3 bases removed from V and 7 bases from J, the gap between germline ends came to 12 bases. Here the CDR3 DNA reads TGTGCCAGCAGCTTCCAGACAGGCCCTGAAAAACTGTTTTTT. Protein product: CASSFQTGPEKLFF. The variable domain in full, completed from reference TRBV11-2 and TRBJ1-4, reads EAGVAQSPRYKIIEKRQSVAFWCNPISGHATLYWYQQILGQGPKLLIQFQNNGVVDDSQLPKDRFSAERLKGVDSTLKIQPAKLEDSAVYLCASSFQTGPEKLFFGSGTQLSVL.

CDR3 coding DNA: TGTGCCAGCAGTGATCGACAGAAGTACACTGAAGCTTTCTTT. It yields the protein CASSDRQKYTEAFF. The gene calls are TRBV25-1 and TRBJ1-1; the D gene is possibly TRBD1 (5 bases). Germline V gives CDR1 MGHDK, CDR2 SYGVNS. V was shortened by 3 bases and J by 3 bases, with 11 bases between the two germline ends. This CDR3 region has 14 residues.

The chain links TRBV9 to TRBJ2-3; 8 bases match TRBD1. Germline V CDR1 and CDR2: SGDLS, YYNGEE. The ends lost 4 bases at V and 4 bases at J; junction bases unmatched: 5. The CDR3 sequence is 14 residues long. CDR3 in amino acids: CASSRGQGPDTQYF. The CDR3 DNA follows: TGTGCCAGCAGCCGAGGACAGGGTCCAGATACGCAGTATTTT. Drawing the rest from reference TRBV9 and TRBJ2-3, the complete variable domain is DSGVTQTPKHLITATGQRVTLRCSPRSGDLSVYWYQQSLDQGLQFLIQYYNGEERAKGNILERFSAQQFPDLHSELNLSSLELGDSALYFCASSRGQGPDTQYFGPGTRLTVL.

This rearrangement joins TRBV7-8 to TRBJ2-3; D remains unclear. The CDR3 is 15 residues long. Trimming pared 5 bases from V and 0 bases from J, leaving 12 bases between. Germline CDR1 SGHVS, CDR2 FQNEAQ. The CDR3 is CASSELRPSTDTQYF. The CDR3 region has the DNA TGTGCCAGCAGCGAACTGAGGCCAAGCACAGATACGCAGTATTTT.

This chain connects TRBV27 to TRBJ2-7; D is ambiguous. The V and J ends lost 4 bases and 1 base respectively, with 8 bases between them. Germline loops: CDR1 MNHEY, CDR2 SMNVEV (reference sequence). CDR3 length equals 13 residues. Written as DNA, the CDR3 is TGTGCCAGCAGTTCTCCCGGTTCCTACGAGCAGTACTTC. Translating gives CASSSPGSYEQYF.

The rearrangement links TRBV9 to TRBJ2-3; weak D call: TRBD2 (6 bases). Trimming shortened V by 4 bases and J by 2 bases, and 17 bases separated the two germline ends. CDR1 is SGDLS and CDR2 is YYNGEE in the germline V gene. The CDR3 is 16 residues long. This chain's CDR3 is CASSSPLGTSTDTQYF. In nucleotides, the CDR3 is TGTGCCAGCAGCTCCCCTTTAGGGACTTCCACAGATACGCAGTATTTT.

V usage is TRBV7-6 and J usage is TRBJ2-5; 13 nucleotides line up with TRBD2. The V gene's germline CDR1 is SGHVS and CDR2 FNYEAQ. The CDR3 covers 17 residues. Trimming cost V 5 bases and J 3 bases; bases outside gene matches: 9. In DNA, the CDR3 is TGTGCCAGCAGCGCCTACCCCGGGACTAGCGGGGAAGAGACCCAGTACTTC. Translated, it gives CASSAYPGTSGEETQYF.

A single count supports this clone. This chain links TRBV7-9 with TRBJ2-4; 7 nucleotides agree with TRBD2. With V trimmed by 9 bases and J by 5 bases, 7 bases remained unmatched. This CDR3 comprises 13 residues. Looked up from germline, CDR1 is SEHNR and CDR2 is FQNEAQ (reference sequence). The DNA of the CDR3 is TGTGCCAGTACCGCAGGGAGGGAAAACATTCAGTACTTC. The encoded protein is CASTAGRENIQYF.

The sample holds one count of this clone. The chain couples TRBV6-1 to TRBJ2-7; D gene ambiguous. The germline V gene has CDR1 MNHNS and CDR2 SASEGT. This CDR3 spans 13 amino acids. Trimming took off 5 bases at V and 2 bases at J, with 10 bases between the two ends. The CDR3 protein is CASSFGATYEQYF. For the CDR3, the DNA is TGTGCCAGCAGTTTCGGAGCAACCTACGAGCAGTACTTC.

The chain employs TRBV4-1 and TRBJ1-2, with D possibly TRBD1 on 5 matching bases. Trimming stripped 4 bases from V and 6 bases from J, with 18 bases between. Per the germline V gene, CDR1 is MGHRA and CDR2 is YSYEKL. CDR3 length: 15 residues. CDR3 coding DNA: TGCGCCAGCAGCCCACAGGAGAATAAATGGGATGGCTACACCTTC. Protein product: CASSPQENKWDGYTF.

A few counts support this clone. The V call is TRBV7-9, the J call TRBJ2-1; TRBD1 matches at 7 bases. After removal of 5 bases from V and 10 bases from J, the junction contained 8 bases not matched to a gene. The CDR3 spans 13 residues. CDR1 and CDR2 (germline): SEHNR, FQNEAQ (reference sequence). CDR3 nucleotide sequence: TGTGCCAGCAGCGGCCCGACAGGGTGGGAGCAGTTCTTC. It yields the protein CASSGPTGWEQFF.

The rearrangement uses TRBV6-1 and TRBJ1-5, with a weak D call TRBD1 (5 bases). With 8 bases removed from V and 0 bases from J, the gap between germline ends came to 14 bases. The CDR3 is 15 amino acids. Germline-derived CDR1 and CDR2 are MNHNS and SASEGT. DNA of the CDR3: TGTGCCAGCCAGCCGCGGGGGTATAGCAATCAGCCCCAGCATTTT. This translates into CASQPRGYSNQPQHF.

The chain employs TRBV13 and TRBJ2-1; tentatively, D is TRBD1 or TRBD2 (6 bases each). CDR1 PRHDT and CDR2 FYEKMQ come from the germline V gene (reference sequence). CDR3 length: 16 amino acids. V was shortened by 0 bases and J by 0 bases, with 9 bases between the two germline ends. CDR3 region: CASSLGRGPSYNEQFF. CDR3 DNA: TGTGCCAGCAGCTTAGGTCGGGGGCCCTCCTACAATGAGCAGTTCTTC.

The CDR3 DNA follows: TGCGCCAGCAGTTCCTCCGGGGTCCAAACCTACGAGCAGTACTTC. It specifies CASSSSGVQTYEQYF. V usage is TRBV10-1 and J usage is TRBJ2-7; D is perhaps TRBD2 (5 bases). This CDR3 is built from 15 residues. CDR1 and CDR2 from the germline V gene are WNHNN and SYGVQD (reference sequence). The germline V and J ends were trimmed by 5 bases and 2 bases, with 16 bases remaining between them.

The chain recombines TRBV5-1 with TRBJ2-5; no firm D call. The germline V and J ends were trimmed by 2 bases and 4 bases, with 9 bases remaining between them. Germline-derived CDR1 and CDR2 are SGHRS and YFSETQ. The CDR3 runs 13 residues. The CDR3 loop reads CASSFKSVETQYF. CDR3 DNA: TGCGCCAGCAGCTTTAAGTCAGTAGAGACCCAGTACTTC. The variable domain in full, completed from reference TRBV5-1 and TRBJ2-5, reads KAGVTQTPRYLIKTRGQQVTLSCSPISGHRSVSWYQQTPGQGLQFLFEYFSETQRNKGNFPGRFSGRQFSNSRSEMNVSTLELGDSALYLCASSFKSVETQYFGPGTRLLVL.